These T cell receptor beta chains were read from a single sample in a study of response to subunit inactivated influenza vaccine. TCRdb reprocessed the RT-PCR reads with MiXCR, giving one entry per CDR3 protein. This sample has about 540,000 distinct CDR3 sequences, with around a quarter found just once. The same specimen was also included in a second study, on T cells expressing NK-cell markers.

This sample comprised CD4+ T cells sorted from PBMCs, obtained 11 to 12 days after vaccination. These receptor sequences come from a man aged 50 to 59 who received an inactivated influenza vaccine. Each CDR3 is given with its conserved first and last residue. A D gene is named only where the DNA matches it firmly. A row's size may be missing; if present it is once, few, many or a size class.

V gene	J gene	clone size	D gene	CDR3 protein	CDR3 DNA
TRBV7-8	TRBJ1-4	few	.	CASSRNTGNEKLFF	TGTGCCAGCAGCCGTAATACAGGAAATGAAAAACTGTTTTTT
TRBV20-1	TRBJ2-1	.	TRBD2	CSASIGTSGRTYEQFF	TGCAGTGCCAGCATCGGGACTAGCGGGAGGACGTATGAGCAGTTCTTC
TRBV6-2/TRBV6-3	TRBJ1-1	few	.	CASSYSIQLNTEAFF	TGTGCCAGCAGTTACTCTATCCAGCTGAACACTGAAGCTTTCTTT
TRBV27	TRBJ2-5	many	.	CASSLMGGSRLETQYF	TGTGCCAGCAGTCTAATGGGGGGATCCAGGTTGGAGACCCAGTACTTC
TRBV14	TRBJ2-7	.	.	CASSSWSEQYF	TGTGCCAGCAGCTCGTGGAGCGAGCAGTACTTC
TRBV7-9	TRBJ1-2	.	.	CASSPGEANYGYTF	TGTGCCAGCAGCCCAGGGGAAGCTAACTATGGCTACACCTTC
TRBV11-1	TRBJ2-1	.	.	CASSSRQSSYNEQFF	TGTGCCAGCAGCTCTCGACAGAGCTCCTACAATGAGCAGTTCTTC
TRBV4-2	TRBJ2-7	.	TRBD2	CASSQFSGAGEQYF	TGTGCCAGCAGCCAATTTAGCGGGGCCGGCGAGCAGTACTTC
TRBV11-2	TRBJ2-2	.	TRBD2	CASSYTGGPGTGELFF	TGTGCCAGCAGTTACACGGGGGGGCCGGGCACCGGGGAGCTGTTTTTT
TRBV2	TRBJ2-1	.	.	CASKAGATDEQFF	TGTGCCAGCAAGGCAGGGGCGACGGATGAGCAGTTCTTC
TRBV15	TRBJ2-2	few	TRBD2	CATSRELAGDTGELFF	TGTGCCACCAGCAGAGAACTAGCGGGAGATACCGGGGAGCTGTTTTTT
TRBV12-3/TRBV12-4	TRBJ1-3	.	TRBD1	CASSWTGAGNTIYF	TGTGCCAGCAGTTGGACAGGGGCTGGAAACACCATATATTTT
TRBV7-3	TRBJ2-1	many	TRBD2	CASSETSGNNNEQFF	TGTGCCAGCAGCGAGACTAGCGGGAACAACAATGAGCAGTTCTTC